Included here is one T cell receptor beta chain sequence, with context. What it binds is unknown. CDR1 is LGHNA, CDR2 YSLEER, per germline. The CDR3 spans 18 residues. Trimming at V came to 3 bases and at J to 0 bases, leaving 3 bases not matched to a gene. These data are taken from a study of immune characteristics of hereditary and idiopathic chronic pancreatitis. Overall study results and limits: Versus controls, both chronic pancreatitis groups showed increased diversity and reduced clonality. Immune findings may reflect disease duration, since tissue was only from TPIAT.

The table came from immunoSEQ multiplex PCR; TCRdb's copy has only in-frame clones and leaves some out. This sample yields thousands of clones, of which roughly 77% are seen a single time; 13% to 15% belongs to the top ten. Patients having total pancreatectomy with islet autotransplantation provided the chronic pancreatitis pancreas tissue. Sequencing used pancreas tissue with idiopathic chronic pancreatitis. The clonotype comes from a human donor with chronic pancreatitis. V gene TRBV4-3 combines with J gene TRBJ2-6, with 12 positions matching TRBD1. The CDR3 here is CASSQGGQGASGANVLTF. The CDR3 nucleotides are TGCGCCAGCAGCCAGGGGGGACAGGGGGCCTCTGGGGCCAACGTCCTGACTTTC.